Presented here are 21 T cell receptor beta chains from one specimen sequenced in a study of CD8+CD57+ T cells in acquired aplastic anemia. Genomic DNA served as template for TCR beta VDJ and CDR3 profiling. TCRdb re-called the reads through MiXCR, storing one row per CDR3 protein. The repertoire holds a few hundred thousand distinct CDR3 sequences, with around 60% as singletons. Sequenced input: sorted CD4+, CD8+, or CD8+CD57+ T cells (not recorded which) from PBMCs. These TCRs come from a human donor with severe aplastic anemia or a healthy control (not recorded which).

The CDR3 protein is CSARDVSGGMETQYF. As DNA, the CDR3 is TGCAGTGCTAGAGATGTGTCGGGGGGGATGGAGACCCAGTACTTC. The V and J genes are TRBV20-1 and TRBJ2-5; 8 nucleotides match TRBD2. The CDR3 is 15 residues long. With 0 bases clipped from V and 5 bases from J, the junction kept 8 bases outside the gene matches. The germline gives CDR1 DFQATT, CDR2 SNEGSKA (reference sequence).

The chain is built from TRBV25-1 and TRBJ2-7; D is possibly TRBD1 (6 bases). Trimming shortened V by 10 bases and J by 4 bases, and 17 bases separated the two germline ends. The CDR3 is made up of 13 amino acids. From germline, CDR1 is MGHDK and CDR2 SYGVNS. The CDR3 is CATRKGVGYEQYF. The DNA for the CDR3 is TGTGCCACCAGGAAGGGGGTTGGGTACGAGCAGTACTTC.

In its sample, this clonotype was seen many times. The chain employs TRBV19 and TRBJ1-6; the match to TRBD1 covers 8 bases. This CDR3 is built from 15 residues. Germline trimming cut 4 bases from V and 7 bases from J; bases unmatched to any gene: 6. Germline V gives CDR1 LNHDA, CDR2 SQIVND (reference sequence). The CDR3 sequence: CASSTGQGINSPLHF. CDR3 bases: TGTGCCAGTAGTACCGGACAGGGAATAAATTCACCCCTCCACTTT.

The J gene is TRBJ2-3, the V gene TRBV7-2, with 8 nucleotides matching TRBD2. The CDR3 loop spans 17 amino acids. Germline values: CDR1 SGHTA, CDR2 FQGNSA. V shed 2 bases and J 1 base; nucleotides not matched to a gene: 8. The CDR3 loop reads CASSLRWGLGGTDTQYF. In DNA, the CDR3 is TGTGCCAGCAGCTTAAGGTGGGGACTAGGGGGCACAGATACGCAGTATTTT.

Notes on this clonotype: The junction does not match germline at one end; this may be a read error. This chain connects TRBV5-1 to TRBJ1-1, with TRBD1 identical over 10 bases. The CDR3 contains 14 residues. Germline V CDR1 and CDR2: SGHRS, YFSETQ. This chain's CDR3 is CAGSSGTGDTEAFF. Written as DNA, the CDR3 is TGCGCCGGCAGCTCGGGGACAGGGGACACTGAAGCTTTCTTT. The variable domain in full, with the rest retrieved from reference TRBV5-1 and TRBJ1-1, is KAGVTQTPRYLIKTRGQQVTLSCSPISGHRSVSWYQQTPGQGLQFLFEYFSETQRNKGNFPGRFSGRQFSNSRSEMNVSTLELGDSALYLCAGSSGTGDTEAFFGQGTRLTVV.

This clonotype has a single count. The chain couples TRBV7-3 to TRBJ1-1; 7 bases map to TRBD1. CDR3 length: 12 amino acids. Germline V gives CDR1 SGHTA, CDR2 FQGTGA. V lost 1 base and J lost 7; bases outside the gene matches: 0. This chain's CDR3 is CASSLRQGEAFF. DNA for the CDR3: TGTGCCAGCAGCTTAAGACAGGGTGAAGCTTTCTTT.

The chain carries TRBV9 and TRBJ2-2; the D gene is possibly TRBD2 (6 bases). Trimming removed 4 bases from V and 4 bases from J, with 11 bases in between. CDR3 length: 14 residues. CDR1 and CDR2 (germline): SGDLS, YYNGEE. The DNA of the CDR3 is TGTGCCAGCAGCCCCGGGACTTCCACCGGGGAGCTGTTTTTT. Translation gives CASSPGTSTGELFF.

The chain links TRBV19 to TRBJ2-4, with 7 bases matching TRBD1. The CDR3 totals 14 residues. The trim removed 3 bases at V and 6 bases at J, leaving 5 bases unmatched. Germline V gene lookup returns CDR1 LNHDA and CDR2 SQIVND (reference sequence). The CDR3 protein is CASSIGTEGNIQYF. The CDR3 bases are TGTGCCAGTAGTATTGGGACAGAGGGAAACATTCAGTACTTC. Complete variable domain (other parts from reference TRBV19 and TRBJ2-4): DGGITQSPKYLFRKEGQNVTLSCEQNLNHDAMYWYRQDPGQGLRLIYYSQIVNDFQKGDIAEGYSVSREKKESFPLTVTSAQKNPTAFYLCASSIGTEGNIQYFGAGTRLSVL.

This clonotype turned up a few times. In DNA, the CDR3 is TGTGCCAGCAGTGGTTCCAGAGATAGGTACAGGGGTGGTTCAGATACGCAGTATTTT. Protein sequence: CASSGSRDRYRGGSDTQYF. The chain has TRBV6-6 and TRBJ2-3, with 7 bases fitting TRBD1. Per germline, CDR1 MNHNY and CDR2 SVGAGI (reference sequence). The V segment lost 5 bases and the J segment 4 bases; nucleotides outside the gene matches: 21. The CDR3 has 19 amino acids.

CDR3 DNA: TGCAGCGTTGAAGTACTAGCGGGGCTCGGGGGCCGTGACCAAGAGACCCAGTACTTC. Its protein product is CSVEVLAGLGGRDQETQYF. The rearrangement links TRBV29-1 to TRBJ2-5, with 10 bases matching TRBD2. The CDR3 extends over 19 amino acids. Germline V gives CDR1 SQVTM, CDR2 ANQGSEA. The trim removed 1 base at V and 0 bases at J, leaving 14 bases unmatched.

The J gene is TRBJ2-1, the V gene TRBV7-3, with 8 positions matching TRBD1. Trimming removed 5 bases from V and 6 bases from J; junction bases left unmatched: 9. CDR3 length: 15 amino acids. Germline-derived CDR1 and CDR2 are SGHTA and FQGTGA. The CDR3 is CASSQLTGVFNEQFF. For the CDR3, the DNA is TGTGCCAGCAGCCAGCTGACAGGGGTTTTCAATGAGCAGTTCTTC.

This clonotype was counted at least ten times. The chain recombines TRBV7-6 with TRBJ1-1; TRBD1 is a possible D gene (5 bases). Trimming removed 5 bases at V and 6 bases at J, with 22 bases between. The CDR3 has 16 residues. The germline CDR1 and CDR2 sequences are SGHVS and FNYEAQ. CDR3 in amino acids: CASSLLTSGGEAEAFF. CDR3 bases: TGTGCCAGCAGCCTTCTCACCAGCGGGGGGGAGGCTGAAGCTTTCTTT.

This clonotype was detected ten times or more. This chain links TRBV14 with TRBJ1-1, with TRBD1 matching over 10 bases. Trimming at V came to 1 base and at J to 3 bases, leaving 11 bases not matched to a gene. Germline V CDR1 and CDR2: SGHDN, FVKESK. The CDR3 is made up of 18 amino acids. The CDR3: CASSQGHGDRGAYTEAFF. The CDR3 DNA follows: TGTGCCAGCAGCCAAGGGCACGGGGACAGGGGCGCTTACACTGAAGCTTTCTTT.

This rearrangement joins TRBV9 to TRBJ2-1; tentative D call: TRBD1 (6 bases). The CDR3 sequence is 14 residues long. Germline V gene data show CDR1 as SGDLS and CDR2 as YYNGEE. V was trimmed by 4 bases and J by 6 bases, leaving 14 bases between them. CDR3 DNA: TGTGCCAGCAGCCAGCCGACAGGTCGCAATGAGCAGTTCTTC. This encodes CASSQPTGRNEQFF. Based on the CDR3 plus reference TRBV9 and TRBJ2-1, the full variable domain is DSGVTQTPKHLITATGQRVTLRCSPRSGDLSVYWYQQSLDQGLQFLIQYYNGEERAKGNILERFSAQQFPDLHSELNLSSLELGDSALYFCASSQPTGRNEQFFGPGTRLTVL.

The rearrangement links TRBV7-9 to TRBJ1-6, with TRBD1 matching over 7 bases. Germline V gene lookup returns CDR1 SEHNR and CDR2 FQNEAQ (reference sequence). This CDR3 spans 21 amino acids. Trimming took 4 bases from V and 0 from J; bases not matched to a gene: 18. CDR3 in DNA: TGTGCCAGCAGCTGGATGGACAGGCCTAGTACCGAGAGCTCCTATAATTCACCCCTCCACTTT. The encoded protein is CASSWMDRPSTESSYNSPLHF.

V and J are TRBV7-9 and TRBJ2-7; the match to TRBD1 covers 8 bases. The CDR3 sequence is 15 residues long. Trimming at V came to 4 bases and at J to 3 bases, leaving 8 bases not matched to a gene. Germline V lookup: CDR1 SEHNR, CDR2 FQNEAQ (reference sequence). CDR3 nucleotides: TGTGCCAGCAGCTCACCCGGGACAGGCAACTACGAGCAGTACTTC. Amino acid sequence: CASSSPGTGNYEQYF.

This clonotype was found a few times. This chain uses TRBV10-3 with TRBJ1-2; D is undetermined. The CDR3 loop spans 13 amino acids. Trimming pared 3 bases from V and 2 bases from J, leaving 7 bases between. Germline values: CDR1 ENHRY, CDR2 SYGVKD. The CDR3 DNA follows: TGTGCCATCAGTGATTATGGGAACTATGGCTACACCTTC. It encodes CAISDYGNYGYTF.

This clonotype has only a few counts. A read error may account for a junction end that differs from germline. This sequence joins TRBV5-1 and TRBJ2-7; unclear D gene. Germline CDR1 reads SGHRS; CDR2 reads YFSETQ. The CDR3 contains 12 residues. For the CDR3, the DNA is TGCGCCAGCAGCGTCCCCTCCGACGAGCAGTACTTC. This gives the protein CASSVPSDEQYF. Full variable domain (outside the CDR3, taken from reference TRBV5-1 and TRBJ2-7): KAGVTQTPRYLIKTRGQQVTLSCSPISGHRSVSWYQQTPGQGLQFLFEYFSETQRNKGNFPGRFSGRQFSNSRSEMNVSTLELGDSALYLCASSVPSDEQYFGPGTRLTVT.

The chain recombines TRBV4-1 with TRBJ2-7; 7 bases are shared with TRBD1. Germline V gene data show CDR1 as MGHRA and CDR2 as YSYEKL. The CDR3 sequence is 14 residues long. V lost 5 bases, J lost 4 bases, and 8 bases stayed unmatched. The CDR3 loop reads CASSSRQGPYEQYF. CDR3 coding DNA: TGCGCCAGCAGCTCTCGACAGGGCCCATACGAGCAGTACTTC.

As DNA, the CDR3 is TGTGCCACCGGGAGCGGGGGTGGAAGCAATCAGCCCCAGCATTTT. This translates into CATGSGGGSNQPQHF. V is TRBV10-3 and J is TRBJ1-5; a possible D gene is TRBD1 (5 bases). CDR3 length: 15 residues. Trimming cost V 10 bases and J 1 base, with 17 bases left between them. Germline CDR1 is ENHRY and CDR2 is SYGVKD.

This clonotype was detected ten times or more. This chain uses TRBV20-1 with TRBJ1-5, with TRBD1 as a possible D gene (6 bases). Germline V gene sequence: CDR1 DFQATT, CDR2 SNEGSKA (reference sequence). The CDR3 sequence is 13 residues long. Deletions cut 3 bases from V and 6 bases from J, with 12 bases between. As DNA, the CDR3 is TGCAGTGCTAGCAGGGGAATGGTTCAGCCCCAGCATTTT. It codes for CSASRGMVQPQHF.